This TCR beta chain appears in the sequencing data of a study of preoperative IRX-2 immunotherapy in early breast cancer. Treatment defined: preoperative locoregional IRX-2 cytokine immunotherapy. Patients received preoperative, locoregional IRX-2 cytokine immunotherapy in a phase Ib study. This table comes from immunoSEQ multiplex PCR, and its TCRdb copy is limited to in-frame clones, with some not included. The sample has around 40,000 clones, 85% to 95% seen once; the top ten hold around 1.6%. Germline V gene sequence: CDR1 SQVTM, CDR2 ANQGSEA. The CDR3 is made up of 14 amino acids. Trimming cost V 1 base and J 5 bases, with 14 bases left between them.

This chain joins TRBV29-1 and TRBJ1-2; D remains ambiguous. The material was tumor tissue, obtained after IRX-2 immunotherapy. The receptor comes from a human donor with breast cancer. The CDR3 bases are TGCAGCGTTGAAGTAGGTGTAGAATCGTATGGCTACACCTTC. It specifies CSVEVGVESYGYTF.